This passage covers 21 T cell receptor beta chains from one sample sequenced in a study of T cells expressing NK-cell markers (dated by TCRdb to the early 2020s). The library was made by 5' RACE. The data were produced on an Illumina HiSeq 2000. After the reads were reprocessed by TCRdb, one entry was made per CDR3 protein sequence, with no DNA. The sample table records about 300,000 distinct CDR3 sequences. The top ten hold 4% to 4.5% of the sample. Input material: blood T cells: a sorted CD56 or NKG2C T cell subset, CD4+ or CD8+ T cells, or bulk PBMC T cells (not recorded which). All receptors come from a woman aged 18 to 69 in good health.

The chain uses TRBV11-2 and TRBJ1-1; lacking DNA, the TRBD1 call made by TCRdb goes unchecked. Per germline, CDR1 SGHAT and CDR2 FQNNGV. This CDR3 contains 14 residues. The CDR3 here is CASSPGGGTHEAFF.

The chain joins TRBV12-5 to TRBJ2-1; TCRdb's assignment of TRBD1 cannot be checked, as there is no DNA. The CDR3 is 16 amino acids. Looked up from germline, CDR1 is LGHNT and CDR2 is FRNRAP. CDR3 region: CASGLVSGTGGNEQFF.

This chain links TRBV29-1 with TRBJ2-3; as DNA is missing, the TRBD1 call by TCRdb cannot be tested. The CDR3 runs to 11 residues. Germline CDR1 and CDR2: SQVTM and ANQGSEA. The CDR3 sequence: CSAERGEGQYF.

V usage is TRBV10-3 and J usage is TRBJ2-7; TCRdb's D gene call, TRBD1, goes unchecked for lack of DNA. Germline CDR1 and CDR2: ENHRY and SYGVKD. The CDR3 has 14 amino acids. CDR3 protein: CAIKPGQGPNEQYF.

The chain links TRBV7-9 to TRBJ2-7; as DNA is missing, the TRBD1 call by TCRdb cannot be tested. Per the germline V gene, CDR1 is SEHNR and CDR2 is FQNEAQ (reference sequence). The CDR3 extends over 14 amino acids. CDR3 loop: CASSFSTGPYEQYF.

CDR3 amino acids: CSATSGRAGNTIYF. The J gene is TRBJ1-3, the V gene TRBV20-1. Germline loops: CDR1 DFQATT, CDR2 SNEGSKA (reference sequence). The CDR3 is made up of 14 amino acids.

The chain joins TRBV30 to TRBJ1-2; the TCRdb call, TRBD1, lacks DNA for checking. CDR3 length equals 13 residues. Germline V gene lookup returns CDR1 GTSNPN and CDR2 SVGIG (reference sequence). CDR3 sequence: CAWSNARGGGYTF.

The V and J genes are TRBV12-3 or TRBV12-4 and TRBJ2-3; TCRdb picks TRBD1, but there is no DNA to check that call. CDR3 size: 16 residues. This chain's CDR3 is CASSSFWTSPTDTQYF.

The CDR3: CSARPPEVDSPLHF. The rearrangement uses TRBV20-1 and TRBJ1-6; the TCRdb call, TRBD1, lacks DNA for checking. This CDR3 has 14 residues. The germline gives CDR1 DFQATT, CDR2 SNEGSKA (reference sequence).

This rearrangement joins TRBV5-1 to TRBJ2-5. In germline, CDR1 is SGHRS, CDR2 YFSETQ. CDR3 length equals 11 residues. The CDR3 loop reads CASSSQETQYF.

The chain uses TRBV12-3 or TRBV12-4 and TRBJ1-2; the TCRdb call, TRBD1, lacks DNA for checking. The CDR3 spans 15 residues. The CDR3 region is CASSLGPQGNYGYTF.

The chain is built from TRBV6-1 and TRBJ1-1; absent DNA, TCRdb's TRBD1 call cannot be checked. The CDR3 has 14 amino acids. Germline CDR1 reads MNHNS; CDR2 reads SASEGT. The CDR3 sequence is CASSPPGAQEEAFF.

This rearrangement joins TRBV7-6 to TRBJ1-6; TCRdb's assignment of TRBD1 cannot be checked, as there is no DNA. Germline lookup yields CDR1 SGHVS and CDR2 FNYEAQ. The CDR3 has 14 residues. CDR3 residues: CASSLAGWGSPLHF.

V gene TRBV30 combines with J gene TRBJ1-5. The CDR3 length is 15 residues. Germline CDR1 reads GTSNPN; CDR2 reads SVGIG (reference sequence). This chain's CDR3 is CAWSKGFISNQPQHF.

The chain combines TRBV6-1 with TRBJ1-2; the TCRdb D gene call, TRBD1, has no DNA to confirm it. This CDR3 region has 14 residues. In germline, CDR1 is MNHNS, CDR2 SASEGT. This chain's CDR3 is CASSRPTGLGGYTF.

CDR3 loop: CASSFPRGNEQFF. The rearrangement uses TRBV11-2 and TRBJ2-1; TCRdb's D call, TRBD1, is unchecked because there is no DNA. The germline V gene encodes CDR1 SGHAT and CDR2 FQNNGV. This CDR3 is 13 amino acids long.

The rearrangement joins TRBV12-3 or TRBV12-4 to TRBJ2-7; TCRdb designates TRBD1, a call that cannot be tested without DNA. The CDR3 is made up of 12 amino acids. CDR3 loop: CASRVTGYEQYF.

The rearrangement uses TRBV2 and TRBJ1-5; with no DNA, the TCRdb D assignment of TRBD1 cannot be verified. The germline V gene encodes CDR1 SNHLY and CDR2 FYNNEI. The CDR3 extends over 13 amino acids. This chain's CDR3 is CASTDRGNQPQHF.

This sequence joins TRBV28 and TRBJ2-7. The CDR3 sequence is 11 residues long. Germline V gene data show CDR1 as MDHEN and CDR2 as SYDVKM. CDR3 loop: CASSLTHEQYF.

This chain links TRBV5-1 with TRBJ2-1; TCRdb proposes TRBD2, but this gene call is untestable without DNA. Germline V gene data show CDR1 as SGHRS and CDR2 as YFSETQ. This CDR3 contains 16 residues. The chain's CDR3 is CASSLRAEKTYNEQFF.

CDR3 protein: CASRSRGNNGYTF. V is TRBV7-2 and J is TRBJ1-2; checking the TCRdb D call of TRBD1 is not possible without DNA. The CDR3 length is 13 residues. Germline CDR1 SGHTA, CDR2 FQGNSA.